Listed here is a single T cell receptor (beta chain). This specimen comes from a study of technical replicates of blood from four donors. Assay: immunoSEQ multiplex PCR; the TCRdb copy retains only in-frame clones and omits some. The table records about 59,000 clones, around 95% of them present only once. This CDR3 is 13 amino acids long. J was trimmed by 11 bases and V by 3 bases; bases with no gene match: 7. Per germline, CDR1 SGHVS and CDR2 FQNEAQ. The chain couples TRBV7-8 to TRBJ1-1, with 9 positions matching TRBD1. Material for sequencing was PBMCs. The origin of this receptor is a human donor in good health. Some clones in this sample may be carry-over from other donors' samples. In nucleotides, the CDR3 is TGTGCCAGCAGCTTGATGGGACAGGGTGGTGCTTTCTTT. This gives the protein CASSLMGQGGAFF.